Shown below are 19 T cell receptor beta chains from a single sample sequenced in a study of human T cells and chemical hapten exposure. The time point denotes: pre-sensitization, week 0. The treatment is: therapeutic diphenylcyclopropenone sensitization with weekly scalp DPC. TCRdb analysed the RACE reads with MiXCR anew, one entry per CDR3 protein. The sample contains roughly 380,000 distinct CDR3 sequences, 5.1% of which appear only once. The sequencing here drew on whole blood, taken in connection with sensitization to the hapten diphenylcyclopropenone (DPC). These receptors originate from a woman aged 50 to 60 with alopecia areata. Some clones in this sample may be carry-over from other donors' samples.

This clonotype has a count of ten or more. V gene TRBV10-3 combines with J gene TRBJ2-7, with D maybe TRBD2 (5 bases). The CDR3 covers 13 residues. Germline CDR1 is ENHRY and CDR2 is SYGVKD. The V and J ends lost 8 bases and 0 bases respectively, with 11 bases between them. CDR3 nucleotide sequence: TGTGCCATCGGGAGCCCGAGCTCCTACGAGCAGTACTTC. Translating it yields CAIGSPSSYEQYF.

The chain has TRBV20-1 and TRBJ2-7; 11 nucleotides agree with TRBD2. The length of the CDR3 is 13 residues. Germline trimming cut 5 bases from V and 7 bases from J; bases unmatched to any gene: 7. CDR1 and CDR2 (germline): DFQATT, SNEGSKA (reference sequence). The CDR3: CSALAGGPGEQYF. The CDR3 DNA is TGCAGTGCTTTAGCGGGAGGGCCGGGTGAGCAGTACTTC.

In its sample, this clonotype was seen many times. The V gene is TRBV28, the J gene TRBJ2-3, with 10 nucleotides matching TRBD2. The V gene end was trimmed by 3 bases and the J gene end by 4 bases; junction bases not matched to a gene: 4. The CDR3 length is 15 residues. Germline V lookup: CDR1 MDHEN, CDR2 SYDVKM. CDR3 in amino acids: CASSFSLAGADTQYF. CDR3 nucleotides: TGTGCCAGCAGTTTCTCTCTAGCGGGAGCAGATACGCAGTATTTT.

This clonotype occurred many times. The chain uses TRBV12-3 or TRBV12-4 and TRBJ1-4; D perhaps matches TRBD1 (6 bases). This CDR3 comprises 13 residues. Trimming pared 6 bases from V and 8 bases from J, leaving 13 bases between. The CDR3 DNA is TGTGCCAGCAGAAGGGGGACGGCCGAAAAACTGTTTTTT. Its translation is CASRRGTAEKLFF.

The gene calls are TRBV6-6 and TRBJ2-2, with TRBD1 identical over 9 bases. The germline CDR1 and CDR2 sequences are MNHNY and SVGAGI (reference sequence). V lost 6 bases to trimming and J lost 7 bases; unmatched junction nucleotides: 3. CDR3 length: 13 residues. CDR3 DNA: TGTGCCAGCAGACAGGGGGCGTTCGGGGAGCTGTTTTTT. Its protein product is CASRQGAFGELFF.

This clonotype was counted ten times or more. The V call is TRBV10-3, the J call TRBJ2-3; D possibly uses TRBD1 or TRBD2 (5 bases each). CDR1 is ENHRY and CDR2 is SYGVKD in the germline V gene. The CDR3 has 14 residues. V lost 11 bases and J lost 0, with 15 bases in between. CDR3 loop: CAARDPASTDTQYF. The CDR3 coding sequence is TGTGCCGCCCGGGACCCAGCTAGCACAGATACGCAGTATTTT.

The J gene is TRBJ2-5, the V gene TRBV5-1; weak D call: TRBD2 (7 bases). Germline assignment: CDR1 SGHRS and CDR2 YFSETQ. Trimming stripped 7 bases from V and 2 bases from J, with 21 bases between. CDR3 length: 16 residues. The CDR3 here is CASGRGGGVQQETQYF. CDR3 nucleotides: TGCGCCAGCGGCAGAGGGGGAGGGGTTCAGCAAGAGACCCAGTACTTC.

The chain employs TRBV3-1 and TRBJ1-2, with TRBD1 identical over 10 bases. The CDR3 is made up of 15 amino acids. V shed 0 bases, J shed 6 bases, and the junction held 4 bases outside the gene matches. The germline V gene has CDR1 LGHDT and CDR2 YNNKEL (reference sequence). The CDR3 nucleotides are TGTGCCAGCAGCCAAGAGGGACAGGGGATGGATGGCTACACCTTC. This sequence encodes CASSQEGQGMDGYTF.

The gene calls are TRBV6-6 and TRBJ1-1; TRBD1 matches at 8 bases. The germline V gene has CDR1 MNHNY and CDR2 SVGAGI (reference sequence). This CDR3 contains 13 residues. V was clipped by 8 bases and J by 2 bases; unmatched bases: 4. CDR3 sequence (DNA): TGTGCCAGCCCAGGGGGCGGAAACACTGAAGCTTTCTTT. Amino acid sequence: CASPGGGNTEAFF.

This clonotype was counted ten times or more. The V and J genes are TRBV27 and TRBJ1-6; D ambiguous. This CDR3 comprises 13 residues. Germline V CDR1 and CDR2: MNHEY, SMNVEV (reference sequence). V was pared by 3 bases and J by 10 bases, with 10 bases between. In nucleotides, the CDR3 is TGTGCCAGCAGTTTCCAAGGCCCGTCACCCCTCCACTTT. Translating it yields CASSFQGPSPLHF.

This clonotype appeared many times. The gene calls are TRBV4-2 and TRBJ1-3, with TRBD1 matching 9 bases. The CDR3 spans 16 residues. With 4 bases clipped from V and 3 bases from J, the junction kept 7 bases outside the gene matches. The V gene's germline CDR1 is LGHNA and CDR2 YNFKEQ. The CDR3 DNA reads as TGTGCCAGCAGCCCTCAACAGGGGGCGGTTGGAAACACCATATATTTT. This gives the protein CASSPQQGAVGNTIYF.

This clonotype was observed a handful of times. The CDR3 protein is CASSYMGGNQPQHF. CDR3 bases: TGTGCCAGCAGTTACATGGGGGGCAATCAGCCCCAGCATTTT. The chain is built from TRBV6-2 or TRBV6-3 and TRBJ1-5; tentative D call: TRBD1 (5 bases). The V end was cut by 2 bases, the J end by 2 bases, with 7 bases between. Germline V gene lookup returns CDR1 MNHEY and CDR2 SVGEGT. The CDR3 has 14 amino acids.

Ten or more counts support this clonotype. J is TRBJ2-7 and V is TRBV27; 10 nucleotides line up with TRBD1. This CDR3 has 15 residues. CDR1 and CDR2 from the germline V gene are MNHEY and SMNVEV (reference sequence). V lost 2 bases, J lost 2 bases, and 3 bases stayed unmatched. CDR3 sequence (DNA): TGTGCCAGCAGTTTAAGCGGACAGGGGGCCTACGAGCAGTACTTC. Encoded protein: CASSLSGQGAYEQYF.

This clonotype was observed a handful of times. The genes are TRBV10-3 and TRBJ1-2, with D unresolved. Trimming removed 7 bases at V and 2 bases at J, with 14 bases between. The length of the CDR3 is 14 residues. Germline V gene data show CDR1 as ENHRY and CDR2 as SYGVKD. CDR3 sequence: CAIMNTVSNYGYTF. CDR3 bases: TGTGCCATCATGAATACAGTTTCAAACTATGGCTACACCTTC.

Many counts were recorded for this clonotype. The chain combines TRBV2 with TRBJ2-1, with D hard to call. Per germline, CDR1 SNHLY and CDR2 FYNNEI. There are 14 residues in the CDR3. The V end was cut by 6 bases, the J end by 0 bases, with 9 bases between. The CDR3 DNA is TGTGCCAGCAGGCCTCCAAGCTCCTACAATGAGCAGTTCTTC. Amino acid sequence: CASRPPSSYNEQFF.

The chain recombines TRBV4-3 with TRBJ1-4; possibly TRBD1 for D (5 bases). The CDR3 loop spans 16 amino acids. Germline lookup yields CDR1 LGHNA and CDR2 YSLEER. V was cut by 0 bases and J by 4 bases, with 12 bases left in between. The DNA of the CDR3 is TGCGCCAGCAGCCAAGATATAGGGGACCTTAATGAAAAACTGTTTTTT. Amino acid sequence: CASSQDIGDLNEKLFF.

This clonotype was counted at least ten times. J is TRBJ2-4 and V is TRBV6-6; 7 nucleotides agree with TRBD1. V was clipped by 5 bases and J by 12 bases; unmatched bases: 7. There are 12 residues in the CDR3. Germline lookup yields CDR1 MNHNY and CDR2 SVGAGI (reference sequence). DNA for the CDR3: TGTGCCAGCAGTCAACGGACAGGCGGTCAGTACTTC. Its translation: CASSQRTGGQYF.

The gene calls are TRBV5-1 and TRBJ2-1, with a tentative D call TRBD2 (5 bases). This CDR3 is 16 amino acids long. Germline V gene data show CDR1 as SGHRS and CDR2 as YFSETQ. Trimming took off 4 bases at V and 0 bases at J, with 14 bases between the two ends. CDR3 sequence: CASSPDERSSYNEQFF. The CDR3 DNA is TGCGCCAGCAGCCCCGACGAGCGGAGCTCCTACAATGAGCAGTTCTTC.

This clonotype was observed many times. V usage is TRBV12-3 or TRBV12-4 and J usage is TRBJ2-7, with 7 bases that match TRBD2. CDR3 length: 13 residues. The V gene end was trimmed by 3 bases and the J gene end by 3 bases; junction bases not matched to a gene: 2. CDR3 DNA sequence: TGTGCCAGCAGTTTCGTAGCGGGCTACGAGCAGTACTTC. Encoded protein: CASSFVAGYEQYF.